One sample yielded the 20 T cell receptor beta chains listed below, sequenced in a study of T cell changes during pregnancy in multiple sclerosis. TCRdb's table, derived via immunoSEQ multiplex PCR, lists solely in-frame clones and lacks some. This sample has 65,000 to 85,000 clones, with 90% to 95% found just once. Here the sequenced sample was peripheral blood, taken after pregnancy. All receptors derive from a female donor with multiple sclerosis, enrolled in a pregnancy study.

The chain couples TRBV18 to TRBJ1-1, with a tentative D call TRBD1 (5 bases). Germline CDR1 and CDR2: KGHSH and LQKENI. The CDR3 totals 16 residues. Trimming took 2 bases from V and 0 from J, leaving 13 bases between them. The CDR3 DNA sequence: TGTGCCAGCTCACCATTTGATGGGGGGATGAACACTGAAGCTTTCTTT. This translates into CASSPFDGGMNTEAFF.

The genes are TRBV27 and TRBJ1-1, with TRBD1 matching over 7 bases. The CDR3 length is 15 residues. Trimming removed 5 bases from V and 1 base from J; junction bases left unmatched: 7. Germline CDR1 is MNHEY and CDR2 is SMNVEV (reference sequence). The CDR3 bases are TGTGCCAGCAGTATCCTACAGGGGAGGAACACTGAAGCTTTCTTT. Amino acid sequence: CASSILQGRNTEAFF.

V gene TRBV27 combines with J gene TRBJ2-1; the match to TRBD2 covers 9 bases. The ends lost 2 bases at V and 8 bases at J; junction bases unmatched: 7. Germline V gene lookup returns CDR1 MNHEY and CDR2 SMNVEV (reference sequence). The CDR3 is 15 residues long. Written as DNA, the CDR3 is TGTGCCAGCAGTTTAAAGGGACTAGCTCCACATGAGCAGTTCTTC. Protein: CASSLKGLAPHEQFF.

The table lists this clone with a count of one. This chain joins TRBV19 and TRBJ2-4; 11 bases match TRBD1. V shed 3 bases, J shed 2 bases, and the junction held 3 bases outside the gene matches. This CDR3 has 16 residues. Germline V gene lookup returns CDR1 LNHDA and CDR2 SQIVND (reference sequence). The CDR3, as DNA: TGTGCCAGTAGTATTGGGACAGGGGGTTCCAAAAACATTCAGTACTTC. It codes for CASSIGTGGSKNIQYF.

This chain uses TRBV11-2 with TRBJ2-7, with D perhaps matching TRBD1 (6 bases). The CDR3 runs 14 residues. V was cut by 7 bases and J by 0 bases, with 13 bases left in between. Germline V gene sequence: CDR1 SGHAT, CDR2 FQNNGV. CDR3 protein: CASTRTASSYEQYF. The CDR3 bases are TGTGCCAGCACCAGGACAGCGAGCTCCTACGAGCAGTACTTC. The complete variable domain, with remaining parts taken from reference TRBV11-2 and TRBJ2-7, reads EAGVAQSPRYKIIEKRQSVAFWCNPISGHATLYWYQQILGQGPKLLIQFQNNGVVDDSQLPKDRFSAERLKGVDSTLKIQPAKLEDSAVYLCASTRTASSYEQYFGPGTRLTVT.

The chain carries TRBV7-2 and TRBJ2-7; a weak D match, TRBD2 (5 bases). Germline CDR1 is SGHTA and CDR2 is FQGNSA. The CDR3 contains 16 residues. V gave up 4 bases and J gave up 3 bases, with 19 bases separating them. For the CDR3, the DNA is TGTGCCAGCAGCTCCACCGGGGTCGACGCCTACTACGAGCAGTACTTC. Protein: CASSSTGVDAYYEQYF. The entire variable domain, with the rest obtained from reference TRBV7-2 and TRBJ2-7, is as follows: GAGVSQSPSNKVTEKGKDVELRCDPISGHTALYWYRQSLGQGLEFLIYFQGNSAPDKSGLPSDRFSAERTGGSVSTLTIQRTQQEDSAVYLCASSSTGVDAYYEQYFGPGTRLTVT.

The J gene is TRBJ2-1, the V gene TRBV7-9, with D hard to call. The CDR3 length is 13 residues. The germline V and J ends were trimmed by 3 bases and 6 bases, with 9 bases remaining between them. Looked up from germline, CDR1 is SEHNR and CDR2 is FQNEAQ (reference sequence). CDR3 nucleotide sequence: TGTGCCAGCAGCTTCCTGCGAGGCAATGAGCAGTTCTTC. Protein sequence: CASSFLRGNEQFF.

This clone was counted only a few times. The chain links TRBV12-5 to TRBJ1-1; D not certain. Germline CDR1 reads LGHNT; CDR2 reads FRNRAP. Trimming removed 7 bases at V and 2 bases at J, with 14 bases between. The CDR3 runs 14 residues. Here the CDR3 DNA reads TGTGCTAGTGACAAGACAACTTTAAACACTGAAGCTTTCTTT. It codes for CASDKTTLNTEAFF.

The chain carries TRBV2 and TRBJ2-3, with TRBD2 matching 11 bases. This CDR3 comprises 16 residues. Trimming cost V 3 bases and J 6 bases; bases outside gene matches: 8. The germline V gene has CDR1 SNHLY and CDR2 FYNNEI. DNA of the CDR3: TGTGCCAGCAGTGAGGCTCTAGCGGGAGGAGGGGATACGCAGTATTTT. Translating it yields CASSEALAGGGDTQYF.

The J gene is TRBJ2-2, the V gene TRBV19, with D perhaps TRBD2 (7 bases). This CDR3 has 16 residues. Trimming shortened V by 8 bases and J by 3 bases, and 19 bases separated the two germline ends. Germline CDR1 is LNHDA and CDR2 is SQIVND (reference sequence). CDR3 sequence: CASGQTGGAYTGELFF. DNA for the CDR3: TGTGCCAGTGGACAGACGGGGGGCGCGTACACCGGGGAGCTGTTTTTT.

The genes are TRBV7-2 and TRBJ2-1, with 9 bases lining up with TRBD2. CDR3 length equals 14 residues. Germline V gene data show CDR1 as SGHTA and CDR2 as FQGNSA. V trimming: 6 bases; J trimming: 4 bases; junction bases outside the gene matches: 4. CDR3 region: CASRPTSGYNEQFF. The CDR3 DNA is TGTGCCAGCAGGCCGACTAGCGGATACAATGAGCAGTTCTTC.

The chain carries TRBV18 and TRBJ2-2, with no clear D. The germline V gene encodes CDR1 KGHSH and CDR2 LQKENI. The CDR3 totals 17 residues. Trimming removed 0 bases from V and 1 base from J, with 12 bases in between. The CDR3 sequence is CASSPPRLEMNTGELFF. CDR3 bases: TGTGCCAGCTCACCACCCCGACTCGAAATGAACACCGGGGAGCTGTTTTTT.

In DNA, the CDR3 is TGCGCCAGCAGCTTGGTGACCGGGACTTATGGCTACACCTTC. This encodes CASSLVTGTYGYTF. This chain joins TRBV5-1 and TRBJ1-2, with D possibly being TRBD1 (5 bases). CDR3 size: 14 residues. The V gene lost 0 bases and the J gene lost 5 bases, with 11 bases spanning the gap. Germline V gene sequence: CDR1 SGHRS, CDR2 YFSETQ.

V gene TRBV9 combines with J gene TRBJ1-4; possible D gene TRBD1, 5 bases. Deletions cut 4 bases from V and 3 bases from J, with 7 bases between. The CDR3 is 13 residues long. Per germline, CDR1 SGDLS and CDR2 YYNGEE. The CDR3 DNA reads TGTGCCAGCAGCCCCAGGGCTAATGAAAAACTGTTTTTT. The encoded protein is CASSPRANEKLFF.

This chain links TRBV12-5 with TRBJ2-7; D not resolved. The CDR3 contains 13 residues. V dropped 3 bases and J dropped 0 bases, with 6 bases sitting between them. Germline V CDR1 and CDR2: LGHNT, FRNRAP. CDR3 residues: CASGFGPSYEQYF. The DNA of the CDR3 is TGTGCTAGTGGTTTCGGTCCCTCCTACGAGCAGTACTTC. Full variable domain (missing parts from reference TRBV12-5 and TRBJ2-7): DARVTQTPRHKVTEMGQEVTMRCQPILGHNTVFWYRQTMMQGLELLAYFRNRAPLDDSGMPKDRFSAEMPDATLATLKIQPSEPRDSAVYFCASGFGPSYEQYFGPGTRLTVT.

The chain carries TRBV6-5 and TRBJ1-1, with TRBD1 identical over 12 bases. The CDR3 covers 15 residues. Trimming at V came to 5 bases and at J to 11 bases, leaving 12 bases not matched to a gene. The germline CDR1 and CDR2 sequences are MNHEY and SVGAGI. The CDR3 sequence is CASSQLPGQGAGAFF. CDR3 DNA: TGTGCCAGCAGTCAGCTACCGGGACAGGGGGCGGGTGCTTTCTTT.

The V call is TRBV4-1, the J call TRBJ1-2; D is perhaps TRBD1 (6 bases). Germline-derived CDR1 and CDR2 are MGHRA and YSYEKL. This CDR3 is 15 amino acids long. V was clipped by 1 base and J by 4 bases, with 13 bases between them. CDR3 sequence: CASSQARKGGYGYTF. CDR3 DNA sequence: TGCGCCAGCAGCCAAGCACGGAAAGGGGGCTATGGCTACACCTTC.

The rearrangement links TRBV7-9 to TRBJ2-5; D is perhaps TRBD1 (6 bases). V lost 4 bases and J 5 bases, leaving 17 bases between the germline ends. The CDR3 length is 15 residues. From germline, CDR1 is SEHNR and CDR2 FQNEAQ (reference sequence). CDR3 in amino acids: CASSSALGGWETQYF. The CDR3 region has the DNA TGTGCCAGCAGCTCCGCCCTAGGGGGTTGGGAGACCCAGTACTTC.

The chain combines TRBV30 with TRBJ2-1; a possible D gene is TRBD1 (6 bases). Germline CDR1 is GTSNPN and CDR2 is SVGIG (reference sequence). This CDR3 has 16 residues. Trimming pared 0 bases from V and 5 bases from J, leaving 17 bases between. The CDR3 protein is CAWSVGIYPGDNEQFF. The CDR3 DNA reads as TGTGCCTGGAGTGTAGGAATTTATCCAGGGGACAATGAGCAGTTCTTC. Full variable domain (missing parts from reference TRBV30 and TRBJ2-1): SQTIHQWPATLVQPVGSPLSLECTVEGTSNPNLYWYRQAAGRGLQLLFYSVGIGQISSEVPQNLSASRPQDRQFILSSKKLLLSDSGFYLCAWSVGIYPGDNEQFFGPGTRLTVL.

The chain uses TRBV6-4 and TRBJ2-1, with 13 bases fitting TRBD2. The CDR3 contains 15 residues. V trimming: 3 bases; J trimming: 7 bases; junction bases outside the gene matches: 3. Germline CDR1 and CDR2: MRHNA and SNTAGT. The CDR3 here is CASSELAGGNNEQFF. For the CDR3, the DNA is TGTGCCAGCAGTGAACTAGCGGGAGGGAATAATGAGCAGTTCTTC.